This TCR beta chain was obtained from a study of blood T cell repertoires in COVID-19. At the level of the study: Collection of acute and convalescent COVID-19 samples took place in the United States, Italy and Spain. In each case, the material was cDNA or gDNA derived from T cells, B-cell-depleted T cells, or PBMCs.

As originally analysed: From reference gene primer amplification, estimates of nucleated cell counts were derived. Profiled with immunoSEQ multiplex PCR; TCRdb holds only in-frame clones, not every one. V and J calls and clone size are as listed in that table; D and trimming were resolved from the DNA. The table includes 75,000 to 95,000 clones, more than 75% detected once. This CDR3 spans 16 amino acids. V was cut by 1 base and J by 6 bases, with 15 bases left in between. Germline V gene sequence: CDR1 SGHTA, CDR2 FQGTGA. Sequenced sample: peripheral blood. This TCR came from a human donor in a cohort sampled during active COVID-19. V and J are TRBV7-3 and TRBJ2-2; TRBD2 might be the D (6 bases). CDR3 DNA sequence: TGTGCCAGCAGCTTAAATCCGGGAGTAGTGTCCGGGGAGCTGTTTTTT. This translates into CASSLNPGVVSGELFF.